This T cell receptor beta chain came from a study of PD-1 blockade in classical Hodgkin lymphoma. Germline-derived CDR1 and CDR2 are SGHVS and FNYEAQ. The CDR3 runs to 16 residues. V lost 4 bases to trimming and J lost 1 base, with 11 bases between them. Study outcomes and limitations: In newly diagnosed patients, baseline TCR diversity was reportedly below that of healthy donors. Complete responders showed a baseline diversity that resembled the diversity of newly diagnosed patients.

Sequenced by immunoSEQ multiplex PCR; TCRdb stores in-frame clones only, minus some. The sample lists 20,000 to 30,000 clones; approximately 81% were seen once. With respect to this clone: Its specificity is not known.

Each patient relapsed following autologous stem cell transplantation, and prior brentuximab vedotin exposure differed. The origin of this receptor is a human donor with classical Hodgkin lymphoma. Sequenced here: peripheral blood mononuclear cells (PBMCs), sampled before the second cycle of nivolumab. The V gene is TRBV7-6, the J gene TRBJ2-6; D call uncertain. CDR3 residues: CASSSARESGANVLTF. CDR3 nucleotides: TGTGCCAGCAGCTCGGCCCGTGAGTCTGGGGCCAACGTCCTGACTTTC.